This TCR beta chain emerged from a study of T cell responses to AZD1222 COVID-19 vaccine. Study-wide results and limits: Repertoires were collected only later (after the peak T cell response had occurred).

CDR1 and CDR2 from the germline V gene are MDHEN and SYDVKM. Trimming cost V 8 bases and J 11 bases, with 10 bases left between them. The CDR3 contains 11 residues. Clones were read by immunoSEQ multiplex PCR, and TCRdb kept only the in-frame ones, dropping some. This sample has tens of thousands of clones, with around 90% found just once. Note on this clone: The antigen is unknown.

The chain has TRBV28 and TRBJ1-6; no firm D call. Sample: peripheral blood, taken on day 0 of AZD1222 vaccination. The sequence was obtained from an adult in good health. The CDR3 nucleotides are TGTGCCAGCGGCCCCTATCCACCCCTCCACTTT. This sequence encodes CASGPYPPLHF.